This T cell receptor beta chain was recorded in a study of T cell clonotyping in hematopoietic cell transplantation. General study findings and limits: Higher Inverse Simpson Index values in graft donor and pretransplant recipient predicted broader posttransplant TCR diversity.

Clones were sequenced by immunoSEQ multiplex PCR, and TCRdb holds only the in-frame ones, with some missing. The sample has 16,000 or so clones; around 90% are singletons. As for this clone: Antigen specificity is unknown.

Per germline, CDR1 MDHEN and CDR2 SYDVKM. Trimming cost V 3 bases and J 4 bases, with 18 bases left between them. The length of the CDR3 is 16 residues. Sequenced input: peripheral blood mononuclear cells. This receptor was taken from a man aged 35 to 55 in good health. Some clones in this sample may be carry-over from other donors' samples. The V call is TRBV28, the J call TRBJ1-2; possible D gene TRBD1, 6 bases. The CDR3 DNA reads TGTGCCAGCAGTTTTCAGGACTTAGCACAGGGCTATGGCTACACCTTC. Translating gives CASSFQDLAQGYGYTF.